This TCR beta chain emerged from a study of T cell changes during pregnancy in multiple sclerosis. Method: immunoSEQ multiplex PCR; TCRdb's copy keeps in-frame clones and lacks some. The sample records approximately 87,000 clones, 75% to 95% being singletons. The CDR3 runs 14 residues. V was clipped by 5 bases and J by 6 bases; unmatched bases: 7. The germline V gene has CDR1 MNHNS and CDR2 SASEGT. The source was CD4+ T cells from peripheral blood mononuclear cells, collected in the second trimester of pregnancy. The V gene is TRBV6-1, the J gene TRBJ2-7, with 10 bases fitting TRBD1. The receptor was derived from a female donor with multiple sclerosis, enrolled in a pregnancy study. CDR3 residues: CASSTGTGDREQYF. CDR3 sequence (DNA): TGTGCCAGCAGTACCGGGACAGGGGATCGCGAGCAGTACTTC.